The 18 T cell receptor beta chains below all came from one sample that was sequenced in a study of blood T cell repertoires in COVID-19. This table comes from immunoSEQ multiplex PCR, and its TCRdb copy is limited to in-frame clones, with some not included. This sample has roughly 150,000 clones; around 79% occur once, and the top ten carry roughly 19%. The material sequenced was PBMCs or T cells enriched from blood (not recorded which). These receptor sequences come from a woman aged 70-85 years in a cohort exposed to, infected with or recovered from COVID-19 (not recorded which).

The chain joins TRBV2 to TRBJ1-1, with D possibly TRBD1 on 5 matching bases. Germline CDR1 SNHLY, CDR2 FYNNEI. Trimming cost V 2 bases and J 9 bases, with 13 bases left between them. The CDR3 sequence is 13 residues long. The CDR3 loop reads CASSESQGWKAFF. The CDR3 nucleotides are TGTGCCAGCAGTGAAAGCCAGGGTTGGAAAGCTTTCTTT.

The V call is TRBV20-1, the J call TRBJ1-2, with TRBD1 matching over 7 bases. Germline V lookup: CDR1 DFQATT, CDR2 SNEGSKA (reference sequence). The CDR3 runs to 12 residues. V lost 3 bases and J lost 5; bases outside the gene matches: 3. This chain's CDR3 is CSASQGDYGYTF. The CDR3, as DNA: TGCAGTGCTAGTCAGGGGGATTATGGCTACACCTTC.

The rearrangement uses TRBV2 and TRBJ2-7; 11 positions agree with TRBD2. Unmatched junction bases numbered 6, after V lost 8 bases and J lost 3 bases. CDR3 length: 14 amino acids. Germline V CDR1 and CDR2: SNHLY, FYNNEI. In DNA form, the CDR3 reads TGTGCCAGCTGGGCCGGGACTAGCGGCTACGAGCAGTACTTC. It is translated as CASWAGTSGYEQYF.

The J gene is TRBJ2-7, the V gene TRBV28; 9 bases line up with TRBD1. The CDR3 totals 13 residues. V lost 5 bases, J lost 2 bases, and 1 base stayed unmatched. CDR1 and CDR2 (germline): MDHEN, SYDVKM. CDR3 protein: CASSRTGAYEQYF. CDR3 DNA sequence: TGTGCCAGCAGTAGGACAGGGGCCTACGAGCAGTACTTC.

The table lists this clone with a few counts. The V call is TRBV6-2 or TRBV6-3, the J call TRBJ2-6; 9 bases line up with TRBD1. The germline V gene encodes CDR1 MNHEY and CDR2 SVGEGT. The CDR3 covers 17 residues. Trimming took 6 bases from V and 0 from J; bases not matched to a gene: 6. The CDR3 region has the DNA TGTGCCAGCAGCCCGGGACAGGGTAACTCTGGGGCCAACGTCCTGACTTTC. This encodes CASSPGQGNSGANVLTF.

V is TRBV4-1 and J is TRBJ2-1; 9 bases are a match to TRBD1. V shed 4 bases, J shed 2 bases, and the junction held 3 bases outside the gene matches. Germline V gene sequence: CDR1 MGHRA, CDR2 YSYEKL. The CDR3 is made up of 15 amino acids. The CDR3 reads CASSRGQGPYNEQFF. CDR3 DNA: TGCGCCAGCAGCCGGGGACAGGGACCCTACAATGAGCAGTTCTTC.

This clone was seen a single time. The genes are TRBV19 and TRBJ2-1; 12 bases are a match to TRBD1. In germline, CDR1 is LNHDA, CDR2 SQIVND (reference sequence). The trim removed 4 bases at V and 8 bases at J, leaving 12 bases unmatched. This CDR3 comprises 17 residues. CDR3 in DNA: TGTGCCAGTAGTAGACCCCTCCGGGACAGGGGGCGGGATGAGCAGTTCTTC. Translation: CASSRPLRDRGRDEQFF.

The chain joins TRBV7-9 to TRBJ2-1, with TRBD1 matching over 7 bases. The CDR3 extends over 14 amino acids. Germline CDR1 is SEHNR and CDR2 is FQNEAQ (reference sequence). V lost 5 bases and J lost 8; bases outside the gene matches: 9. The CDR3 nucleotides are TGTGCCAGCAGCCCGGGCGCAGGGGGATATGAGCAGTTCTTC. Protein product: CASSPGAGGYEQFF.

The chain recombines TRBV15 with TRBJ2-2; TRBD2 aligns across 9 bases. Germline V gene sequence: CDR1 LNHNV, CDR2 YYDKDF (reference sequence). CDR3 length: 17 amino acids. J was trimmed by 6 bases and V by 1 base; bases with no gene match: 9. The CDR3 loop reads CATSRGNRGRGPGELFF. DNA for the CDR3: TGTGCCACCAGCAGAGGAAATCGCGGGAGGGGGCCCGGGGAGCTGTTTTTT.

This chain connects TRBV5-6 to TRBJ1-2; the match to TRBD1 covers 7 bases. Germline CDR1 reads SGHDT; CDR2 reads YYEEEE. The CDR3 is 15 amino acids. Trimming took 4 bases from V and 5 from J; bases not matched to a gene: 11. CDR3 coding DNA: TGTGCCAGCAGCCCCCTATTGACAGGGATTTATGGCTACACCTTC. This translates into CASSPLLTGIYGYTF.

The V call is TRBV27, the J call TRBJ2-3; a possible D gene is TRBD2 (5 bases). Germline V CDR1 and CDR2: MNHEY, SMNVEV (reference sequence). V lost 3 bases and J 1 base, leaving 11 bases between the germline ends. This CDR3 is 15 amino acids long. The CDR3 bases are TGTGCCAGCAGTTTGAACCTAGCCCGCACAGATACGCAGTATTTT. It codes for CASSLNLARTDTQYF.

The chain links TRBV4-2 to TRBJ2-5; a possible D gene is TRBD2 (5 bases). V lost 6 bases to trimming and J lost 3 bases, with 14 bases between them. Per the germline V gene, CDR1 is LGHNA and CDR2 is YNFKEQ. This CDR3 contains 14 residues. The DNA of the CDR3 is TGTGCCAGCAGACAGAGTGGGAGAGAAGAGACCCAGTACTTC. Protein product: CASRQSGREETQYF.

This chain uses TRBV4-1 with TRBJ2-5; D is possibly TRBD2 (5 bases). CDR3 length: 15 residues. The V end was cut by 0 bases, the J end by 4 bases, with 12 bases between. CDR1 MGHRA and CDR2 YSYEKL come from the germline V gene. The CDR3 sequence: CASSQDRLARETQYF. The CDR3 DNA reads TGCGCCAGCAGCCAAGATCGGCTAGCACGAGAGACCCAGTACTTC.

This clone showed up just a few times. The rearrangement joins TRBV5-6 to TRBJ1-6; 8 bases agree with TRBD1. The CDR3 runs to 15 residues. V shed 5 bases and J 5 bases; nucleotides not matched to a gene: 6. Germline-derived CDR1 and CDR2 are SGHDT and YYEEEE. For the CDR3, the DNA is TGTGCCAGCAGTTTCGGGACAGGAGATAATTCACCCCTCCACTTT. This gives the protein CASSFGTGDNSPLHF.

In the case of this clone: At the DNA level, this CDR3 is encoded by other sequences in the same sample as well. The chain joins TRBV19 to TRBJ1-4; 7 bases are a match to TRBD1. Germline CDR1 and CDR2: LNHDA and SQIVND (reference sequence). V was pared by 6 bases and J by 5 bases, with 6 bases of the junction left unmatched. CDR3 length equals 14 residues. The CDR3 sequence: CASSRQGTNEKLFF. The CDR3 nucleotides are TGTGCCAGTAGCCGACAGGGTACAAATGAAAAACTGTTTTTT.

This chain uses TRBV5-6 with TRBJ2-1; TRBD2 is a possible D gene (6 bases). CDR1 SGHDT and CDR2 YYEEEE come from the germline V gene. The CDR3 length is 15 residues. The germline V and J ends were trimmed by 4 bases and 6 bases, with 17 bases remaining between them. CDR3 in DNA: TGTGCCAGCAGCCTGACTAGGTGGATTAGCAATGAGCAGTTCTTC. Translating it yields CASSLTRWISNEQFF.

This chain joins TRBV6-1 and TRBJ1-5; D unresolved. There are 18 residues in the CDR3. V was pared by 1 base and J by 0 bases, with 16 bases between. CDR1 MNHNS and CDR2 SASEGT come from the germline V gene. The CDR3 sequence: CASSEGGPTLYSNQPQHF. The CDR3 nucleotides are TGTGCCAGCAGTGAAGGCGGTCCGACTCTATATAGCAATCAGCCCCAGCATTTT.

The V call is TRBV7-8, the J call TRBJ1-1; D is possibly TRBD1 (5 bases). CDR3 length equals 15 residues. CDR1 and CDR2 (germline): SGHVS, FQNEAQ. The V and J ends lost 1 base and 8 bases respectively, with 17 bases between them. CDR3 in amino acids: CASSLEGPRYKEAFF. DNA of the CDR3: TGTGCCAGCAGCTTAGAGGGGCCGCGCTATAAGGAAGCTTTCTTT.